This TCR beta chain was observed in a study of CD8+ T cells in alopecia areata. Study-wide results and limits: Sharing of TCRs across patients appeared less clear than in mice, possibly for HLA-related reasons. Relative to normal scalp, lesional scalp, especially alopecia totalis/universalis, showed higher clonality.

TCR sequencing used cDNA made by reverse transcription of extracted RNA. The repertoire was sequenced with immunoSEQ multiplex PCR; TCRdb's copy has only in-frame clones and lacks some. The sample lists some 51,000 clones, 96% occurring once. Germline CDR1 SGDLS, CDR2 YYNGEE. V lost 4 bases and J lost 0, with 25 bases in between. The CDR3 length is 19 residues. Comment on this clone: Its antigen is still unknown.

The authors sorted CD4+ and CD8+ T cells from PBMCs. Sequenced here: CD8+ T cells sorted from blood, sampled at week 0. This receptor was obtained from a human donor with alopecia areata. The chain joins TRBV9 to TRBJ1-1; no definite D call. The CDR3 protein is CASSPSGSAVGWMNTEAFF. The CDR3 nucleotides read TGTGCCAGCAGCCCCTCGGGCTCGGCGGTAGGCTGGATGAACACTGAAGCTTTCTTT.